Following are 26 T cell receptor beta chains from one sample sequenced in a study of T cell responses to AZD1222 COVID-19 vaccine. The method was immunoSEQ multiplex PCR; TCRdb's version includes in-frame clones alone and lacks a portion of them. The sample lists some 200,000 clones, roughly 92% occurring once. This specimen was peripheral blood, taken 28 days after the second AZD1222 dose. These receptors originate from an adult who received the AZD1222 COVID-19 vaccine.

CDR3 region: CASKPSRGVDTQYF. DNA for the CDR3: TGTGCCAGCAAACCTTCGAGGGGAGTAGATACGCAGTATTTT. J is TRBJ2-3 and V is TRBV6-5, with D possibly called TRBD1 or TRBD2 (5 bases each). V lost 7 bases to trimming and J lost 5 bases, with 16 bases between them. CDR3 length: 14 residues. The germline V gene has CDR1 MNHEY and CDR2 SVGAGI.

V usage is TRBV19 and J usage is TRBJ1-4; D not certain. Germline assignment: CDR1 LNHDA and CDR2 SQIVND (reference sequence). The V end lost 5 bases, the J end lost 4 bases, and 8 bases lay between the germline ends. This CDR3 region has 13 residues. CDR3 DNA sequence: TGTGCCAGTAGTTGGCAGATTAATGAAAAACTGTTTTTT. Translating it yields CASSWQINEKLFF.

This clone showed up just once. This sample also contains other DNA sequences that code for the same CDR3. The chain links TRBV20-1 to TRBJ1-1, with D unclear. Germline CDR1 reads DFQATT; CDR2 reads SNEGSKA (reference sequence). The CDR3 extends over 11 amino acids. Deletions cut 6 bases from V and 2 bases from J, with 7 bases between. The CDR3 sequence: CSARQNTEAFF. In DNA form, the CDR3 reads TGCAGTGCCCGACAAAACACTGAAGCTTTCTTT.

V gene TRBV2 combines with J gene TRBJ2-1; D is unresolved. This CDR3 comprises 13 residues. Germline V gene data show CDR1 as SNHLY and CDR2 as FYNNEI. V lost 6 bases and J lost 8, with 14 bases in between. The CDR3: CASSYRHGHEQFF. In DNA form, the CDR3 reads TGTGCCAGCAGCTACCGCCACGGGCATGAGCAGTTCTTC.

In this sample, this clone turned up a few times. The CDR3 DNA is TGTGCCATCAGTGAGGCGGGGGGCCCTAATGAAAAACTGTTTTTT. It translates to CAISEAGGPNEKLFF. V usage is TRBV10-3 and J usage is TRBJ1-4, with D possibly matching TRBD1 (6 bases). V was trimmed by 2 bases and J by 3 bases, leaving 10 bases between them. This CDR3 spans 15 amino acids. Germline loops: CDR1 ENHRY, CDR2 SYGVKD.

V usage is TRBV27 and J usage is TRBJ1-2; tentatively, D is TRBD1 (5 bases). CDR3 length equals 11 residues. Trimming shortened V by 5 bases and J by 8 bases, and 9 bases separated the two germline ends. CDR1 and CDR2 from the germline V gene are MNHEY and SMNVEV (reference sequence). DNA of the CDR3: TGTGCCAGCAGTCAGGGTACCGGCTACACCTTC. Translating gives CASSQGTGYTF.

The CDR3 coding sequence is TGCAGCGTGGGACGGGGACAGAGCATGAACACTGAAGCTTTCTTT. It translates to CSVGRGQSMNTEAFF. The chain joins TRBV29-1 to TRBJ1-1; the match to TRBD1 covers 7 bases. V lost 6 bases and J lost 0; bases outside the gene matches: 10. Germline V gene lookup returns CDR1 SQVTM and CDR2 ANQGSEA. CDR3 length: 15 residues.

DNA of the CDR3: TGTGCCAGCAGTGACGACACGGGGGCTTCCAATGAGCAGTTCTTC. It codes for CASSDDTGASNEQFF. This chain joins TRBV6-4 and TRBJ2-1; the D gene could be TRBD1 or TRBD2 (6 bases each). V gave up 2 bases and J gave up 6 bases, with 14 bases separating them. This CDR3 is 15 amino acids long. CDR1 is MRHNA, CDR2 SNTAGT, per germline.

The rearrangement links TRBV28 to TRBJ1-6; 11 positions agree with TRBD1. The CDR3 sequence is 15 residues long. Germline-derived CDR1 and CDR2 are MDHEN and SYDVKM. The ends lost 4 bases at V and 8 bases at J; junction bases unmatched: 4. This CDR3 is CASSSGQGGHSPLHF. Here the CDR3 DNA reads TGTGCCAGCAGTTCGGGACAGGGGGGACATTCACCCCTCCACTTT.

In DNA form, the CDR3 reads TGTGCCAGTAAGAAGGACAGGGGAGGAGGCTACACCTTC. Translation: CASKKDRGGGYTF. V is TRBV28 and J is TRBJ1-2, with 9 bases aligning to TRBD1. V dropped 9 bases and J dropped 8; count of bases not matched to a gene: 10. The CDR3 length is 13 residues. Germline V lookup: CDR1 MDHEN, CDR2 SYDVKM.

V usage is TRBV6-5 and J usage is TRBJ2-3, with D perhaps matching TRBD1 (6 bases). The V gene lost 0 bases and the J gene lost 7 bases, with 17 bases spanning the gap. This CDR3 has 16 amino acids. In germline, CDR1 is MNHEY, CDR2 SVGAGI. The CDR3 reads CASSYSNYRGGHTQYF. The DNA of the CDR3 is TGTGCCAGCAGTTACTCGAATTATAGAGGGGGACATACGCAGTATTTT.

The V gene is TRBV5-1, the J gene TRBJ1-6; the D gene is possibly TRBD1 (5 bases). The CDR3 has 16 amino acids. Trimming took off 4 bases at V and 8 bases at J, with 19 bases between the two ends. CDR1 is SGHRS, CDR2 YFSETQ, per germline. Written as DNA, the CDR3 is TGCGCCAGCAGCCCGGCCCGGGGAGAAGGGGATTCACCCCTCCACTTT. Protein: CASSPARGEGDSPLHF.

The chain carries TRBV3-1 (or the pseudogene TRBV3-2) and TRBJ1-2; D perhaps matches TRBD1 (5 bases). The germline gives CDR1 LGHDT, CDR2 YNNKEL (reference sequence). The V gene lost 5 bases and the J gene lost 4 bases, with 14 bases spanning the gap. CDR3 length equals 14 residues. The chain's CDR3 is CASSTPGGGYGYTF. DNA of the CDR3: TGTGCCAGCAGCACCCCTGGGGGAGGCTATGGCTACACCTTC.

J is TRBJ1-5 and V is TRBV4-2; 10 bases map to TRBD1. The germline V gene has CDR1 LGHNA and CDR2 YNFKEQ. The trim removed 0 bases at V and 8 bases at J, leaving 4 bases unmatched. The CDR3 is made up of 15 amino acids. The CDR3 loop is CASSQEPGQGKPQHF. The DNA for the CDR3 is TGTGCCAGCAGCCAAGAACCGGGACAGGGGAAGCCCCAGCATTTT.

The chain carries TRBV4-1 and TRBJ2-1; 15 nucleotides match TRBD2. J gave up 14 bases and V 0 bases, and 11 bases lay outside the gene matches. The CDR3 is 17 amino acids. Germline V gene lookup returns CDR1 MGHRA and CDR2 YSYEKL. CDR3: CASSQDRTSGGDMMEFF. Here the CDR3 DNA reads TGCGCCAGCAGCCAAGACCGGACTAGCGGGGGGGATATGATGGAGTTCTTC.

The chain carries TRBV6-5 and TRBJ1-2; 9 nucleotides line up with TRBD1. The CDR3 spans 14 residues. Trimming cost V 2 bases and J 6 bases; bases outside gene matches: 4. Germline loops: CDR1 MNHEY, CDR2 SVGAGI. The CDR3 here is CASSYPGQGNGYTF. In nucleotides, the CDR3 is TGTGCCAGCAGTTACCCGGGACAGGGAAATGGCTACACCTTC.

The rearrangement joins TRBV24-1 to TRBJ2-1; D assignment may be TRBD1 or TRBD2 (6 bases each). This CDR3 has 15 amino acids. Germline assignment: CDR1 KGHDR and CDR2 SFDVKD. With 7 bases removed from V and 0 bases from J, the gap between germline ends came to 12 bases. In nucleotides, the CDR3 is TGTGCCACCAGCAGGGGAGGAGACTCCTACAATGAGCAGTTCTTC. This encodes CATSRGGDSYNEQFF.

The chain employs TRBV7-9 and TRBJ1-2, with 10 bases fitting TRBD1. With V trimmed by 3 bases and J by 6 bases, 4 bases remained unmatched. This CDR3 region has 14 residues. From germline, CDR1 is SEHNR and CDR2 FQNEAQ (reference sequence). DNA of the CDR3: TGTGCCAGCAGCTTCGGGGACAGGGGTGATGGCTACACCTTC. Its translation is CASSFGDRGDGYTF.

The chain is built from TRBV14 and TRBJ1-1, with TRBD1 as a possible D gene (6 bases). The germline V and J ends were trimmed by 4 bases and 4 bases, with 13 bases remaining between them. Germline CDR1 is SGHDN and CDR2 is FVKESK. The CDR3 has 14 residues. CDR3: CASSPFQGGTEAFF. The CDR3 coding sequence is TGTGCCAGCAGCCCATTTCAAGGGGGCACTGAAGCTTTCTTT.

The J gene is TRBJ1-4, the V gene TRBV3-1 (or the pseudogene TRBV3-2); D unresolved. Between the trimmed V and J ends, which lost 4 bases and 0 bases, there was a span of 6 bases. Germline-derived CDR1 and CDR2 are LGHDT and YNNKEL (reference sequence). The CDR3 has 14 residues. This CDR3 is CASSPTTTNEKLFF. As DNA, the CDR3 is TGTGCCAGCAGCCCGACAACAACTAATGAAAAACTGTTTTTT.

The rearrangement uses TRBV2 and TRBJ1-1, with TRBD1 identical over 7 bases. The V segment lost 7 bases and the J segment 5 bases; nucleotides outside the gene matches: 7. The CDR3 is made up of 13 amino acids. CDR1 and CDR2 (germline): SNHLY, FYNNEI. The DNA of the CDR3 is TGTGCCAGCACCCAGGGGGAAGGGACTGAAGCTTTCTTT. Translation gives CASTQGEGTEAFF.

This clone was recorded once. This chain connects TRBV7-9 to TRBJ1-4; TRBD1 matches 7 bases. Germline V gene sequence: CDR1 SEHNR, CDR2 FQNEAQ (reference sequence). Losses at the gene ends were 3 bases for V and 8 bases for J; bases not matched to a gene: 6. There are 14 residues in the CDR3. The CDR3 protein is CASSFGQEGEKLFF. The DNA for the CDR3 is TGTGCCAGCAGCTTTGGACAGGAAGGGGAAAAACTGTTTTTT.

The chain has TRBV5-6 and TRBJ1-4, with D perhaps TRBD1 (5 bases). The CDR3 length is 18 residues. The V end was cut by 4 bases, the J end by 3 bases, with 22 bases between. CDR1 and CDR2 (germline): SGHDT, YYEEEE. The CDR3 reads CASSLALGGPLANEKLFF. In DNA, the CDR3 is TGTGCCAGCAGCCTCGCCCTCGGGGGACCTCTTGCTAATGAAAAACTGTTTTTT. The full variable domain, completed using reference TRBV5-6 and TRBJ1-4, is DAGVTQSPTHLIKTRGQQVTLRCSPKSGHDTVSWYQQALGQGPQFIFQYYEEEERQRGNFPDRFSGHQFPNYSSELNVNALLLGDSALYLCASSLALGGPLANEKLFFGSGTQLSVL.

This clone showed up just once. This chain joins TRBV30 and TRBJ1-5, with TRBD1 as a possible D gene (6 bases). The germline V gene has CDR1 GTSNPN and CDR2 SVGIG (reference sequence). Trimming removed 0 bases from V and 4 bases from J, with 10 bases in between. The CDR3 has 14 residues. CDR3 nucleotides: TGTGCCTGGAGTGTACTCCAGGGGAATCAGCCCCAGCATTTT. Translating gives CAWSVLQGNQPQHF.

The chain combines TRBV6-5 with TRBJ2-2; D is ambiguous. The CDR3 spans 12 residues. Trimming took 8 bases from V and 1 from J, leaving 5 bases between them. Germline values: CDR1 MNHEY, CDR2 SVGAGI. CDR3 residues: CASGQNTGELFF. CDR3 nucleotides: TGTGCCAGCGGTCAGAACACCGGGGAGCTGTTTTTT.

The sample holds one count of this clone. This CDR3 is CASSLSGGTEAFF. The CDR3 DNA is TGTGCCAGCAGCCTGTCAGGGGGCACTGAAGCTTTCTTT. The chain couples TRBV3-1 (or the pseudogene TRBV3-2) to TRBJ1-1; 7 bases are a match to TRBD1. Germline values: CDR1 LGHDT, CDR2 YNNKEL (reference sequence). J lost 4 bases, V lost 4 bases, and 3 bases had no gene match. The CDR3 is 13 residues long.